This T cell receptor (beta chain) came from a study of blood T cell repertoires in COVID-19. At the level of the study: T cells, B-cell-depleted T cells, or PBMCs provided the cDNA or gDNA that served as material.

Clones were sequenced by immunoSEQ multiplex PCR, and TCRdb holds only the in-frame ones, with some missing. The table shows under 150,000 clones, with approximately 90% occurring only once. The germline V and J ends were trimmed by 6 bases and 3 bases, with 9 bases remaining between them. The CDR3 spans 13 residues. The V and J genes are TRBV12-3 or TRBV12-4 and TRBJ1-5, with TRBD1 as a possible D gene (5 bases). The receptor comes from a woman aged 50 to 65 with acute or convalescent COVID-19. Sample: peripheral blood. CDR3 loop: CASRQVNNQPQHF. In nucleotides, the CDR3 is TGTGCCAGCAGACAGGTAAACAATCAGCCCCAGCATTTT.